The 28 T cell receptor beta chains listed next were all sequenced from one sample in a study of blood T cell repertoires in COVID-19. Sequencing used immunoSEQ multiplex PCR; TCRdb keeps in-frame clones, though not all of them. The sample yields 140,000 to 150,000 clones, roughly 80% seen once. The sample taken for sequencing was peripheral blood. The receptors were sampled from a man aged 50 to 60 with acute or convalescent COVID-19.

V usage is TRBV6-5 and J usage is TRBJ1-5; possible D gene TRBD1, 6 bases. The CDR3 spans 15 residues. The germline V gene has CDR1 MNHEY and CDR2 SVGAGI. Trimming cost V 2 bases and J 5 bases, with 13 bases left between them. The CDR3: CASSYGQYGDQPQHF. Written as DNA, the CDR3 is TGTGCCAGCAGTTACGGACAGTATGGGGATCAGCCCCAGCATTTT.

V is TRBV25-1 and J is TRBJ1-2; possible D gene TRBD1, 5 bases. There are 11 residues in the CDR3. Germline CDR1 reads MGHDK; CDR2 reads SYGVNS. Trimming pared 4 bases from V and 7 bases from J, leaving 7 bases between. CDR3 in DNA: TGTGCCAGCAGTGGGGGGGGTGGCTACACCTTC. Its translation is CASSGGGGYTF.

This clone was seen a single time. CDR3 sequence reads: CASSLAGPGGGTGELFF. CDR3 DNA: TGCGCCAGCAGCTTGGCCGGGCCAGGGGGCGGCACCGGGGAGCTGTTTTTT. This chain connects TRBV5-1 to TRBJ2-2, with 8 bases that match TRBD1. The CDR3 contains 17 residues. V dropped 0 bases and J dropped 4; count of bases not matched to a gene: 8. Per germline, CDR1 SGHRS and CDR2 YFSETQ.

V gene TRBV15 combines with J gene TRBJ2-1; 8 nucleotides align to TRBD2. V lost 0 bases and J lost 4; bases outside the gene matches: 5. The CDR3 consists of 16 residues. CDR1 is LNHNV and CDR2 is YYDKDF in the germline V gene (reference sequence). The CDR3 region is CATSRDWGTSYNEQFF. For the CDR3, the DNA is TGTGCCACCAGCAGAGATTGGGGGACTAGTTACAATGAGCAGTTCTTC.

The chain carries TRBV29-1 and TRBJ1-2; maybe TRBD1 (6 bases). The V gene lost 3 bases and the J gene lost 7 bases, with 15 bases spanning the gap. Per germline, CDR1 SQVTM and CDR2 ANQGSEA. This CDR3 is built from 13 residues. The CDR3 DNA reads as TGCAGCGTTGAGGAGCAGGGGTTCAGTGGCTACACCTTC. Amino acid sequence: CSVEEQGFSGYTF.

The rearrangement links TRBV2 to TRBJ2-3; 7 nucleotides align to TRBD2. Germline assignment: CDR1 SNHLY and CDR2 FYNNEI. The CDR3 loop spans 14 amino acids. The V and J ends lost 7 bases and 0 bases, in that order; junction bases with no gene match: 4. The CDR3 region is CASKNSGSTDTQYF. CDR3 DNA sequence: TGTGCCAGCAAAAATAGCGGGAGCACAGATACGCAGTATTTT.

This CDR3 reads CASRKSGQKDYGYTF. Here the CDR3 DNA reads TGTGCCAGCAGGAAATCAGGGCAGAAGGACTATGGCTACACCTTC. The J gene is TRBJ1-2, the V gene TRBV7-9, with TRBD1 as a possible D gene (5 bases). The length of the CDR3 is 15 residues. Trimming cost V 6 bases and J 3 bases, with 17 bases left between them. Germline CDR1 SEHNR, CDR2 FQNEAQ (reference sequence).

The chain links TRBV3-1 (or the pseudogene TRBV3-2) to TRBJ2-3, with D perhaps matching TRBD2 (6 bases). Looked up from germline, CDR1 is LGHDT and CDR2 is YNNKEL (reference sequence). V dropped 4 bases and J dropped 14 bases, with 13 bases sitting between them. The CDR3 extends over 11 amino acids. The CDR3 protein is CASSLAERRYF. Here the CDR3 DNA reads TGTGCCAGCAGCCTAGCGGAAAGGAGGTATTTT.

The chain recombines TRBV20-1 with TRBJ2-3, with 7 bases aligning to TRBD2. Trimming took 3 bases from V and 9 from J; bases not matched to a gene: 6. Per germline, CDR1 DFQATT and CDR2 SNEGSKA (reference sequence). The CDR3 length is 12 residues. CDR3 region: CSASAPGGTQYF. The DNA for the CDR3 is TGCAGTGCTAGTGCCCCGGGAGGCACGCAGTATTTT.

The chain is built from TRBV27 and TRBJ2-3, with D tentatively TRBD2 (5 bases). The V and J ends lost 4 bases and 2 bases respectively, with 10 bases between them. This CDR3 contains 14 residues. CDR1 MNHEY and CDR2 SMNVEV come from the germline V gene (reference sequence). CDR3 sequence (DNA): TGTGCCAGCAGTTATGGCGGGTACACAGATACGCAGTATTTT. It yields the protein CASSYGGYTDTQYF.

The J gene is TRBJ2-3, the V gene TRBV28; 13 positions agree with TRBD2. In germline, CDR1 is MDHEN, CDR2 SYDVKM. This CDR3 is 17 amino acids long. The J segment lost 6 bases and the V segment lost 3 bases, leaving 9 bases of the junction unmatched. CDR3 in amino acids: CASSLTSGGTVVDTQYF. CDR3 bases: TGTGCCAGCAGTTTGACTAGCGGGGGGACCGTCGTGGATACGCAGTATTTT.

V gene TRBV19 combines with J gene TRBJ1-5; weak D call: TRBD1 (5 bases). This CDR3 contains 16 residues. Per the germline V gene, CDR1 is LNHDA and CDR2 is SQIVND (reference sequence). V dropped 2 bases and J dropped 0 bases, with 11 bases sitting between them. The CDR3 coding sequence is TGTGCCAGTAGTATAAAGGGGCCATATAGCAATCAGCCCCAGCATTTT. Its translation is CASSIKGPYSNQPQHF.

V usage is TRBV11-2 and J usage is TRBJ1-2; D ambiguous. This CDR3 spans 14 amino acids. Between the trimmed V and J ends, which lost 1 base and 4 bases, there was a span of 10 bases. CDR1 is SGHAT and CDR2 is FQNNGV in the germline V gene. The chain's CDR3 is CASSLVPGSYGYTF. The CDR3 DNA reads TGTGCCAGCAGCTTAGTCCCGGGGAGCTATGGCTACACCTTC.

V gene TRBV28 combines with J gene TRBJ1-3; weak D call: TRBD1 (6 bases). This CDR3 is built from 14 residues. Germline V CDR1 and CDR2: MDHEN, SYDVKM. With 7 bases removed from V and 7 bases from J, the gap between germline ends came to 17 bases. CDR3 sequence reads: CASTPLDSRNTIYF. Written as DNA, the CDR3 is TGTGCCAGCACCCCGTTGGACAGCAGGAACACCATATATTTT.

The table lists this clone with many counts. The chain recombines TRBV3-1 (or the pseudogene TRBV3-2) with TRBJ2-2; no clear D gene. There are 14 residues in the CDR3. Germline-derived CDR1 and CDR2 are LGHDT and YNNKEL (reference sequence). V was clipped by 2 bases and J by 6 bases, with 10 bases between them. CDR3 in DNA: TGTGCCAGCAGCCAATCCTTGGGCGCCGGGGAGCTGTTTTTT. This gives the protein CASSQSLGAGELFF.

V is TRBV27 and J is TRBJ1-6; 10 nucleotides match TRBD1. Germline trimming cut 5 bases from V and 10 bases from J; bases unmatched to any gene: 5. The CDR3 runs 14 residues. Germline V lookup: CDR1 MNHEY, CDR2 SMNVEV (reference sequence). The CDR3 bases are TGTGCCAGCAGTGATGGGACAGGGGAATCACCCCTCCACTTT. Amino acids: CASSDGTGESPLHF.

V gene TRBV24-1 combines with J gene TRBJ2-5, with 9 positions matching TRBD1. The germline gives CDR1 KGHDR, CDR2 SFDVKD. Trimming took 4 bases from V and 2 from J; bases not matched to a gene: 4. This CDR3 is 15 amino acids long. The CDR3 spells CATSEGQGPQETQYF. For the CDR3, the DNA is TGTGCCACCAGTGAAGGACAGGGGCCTCAAGAGACCCAGTACTTC.

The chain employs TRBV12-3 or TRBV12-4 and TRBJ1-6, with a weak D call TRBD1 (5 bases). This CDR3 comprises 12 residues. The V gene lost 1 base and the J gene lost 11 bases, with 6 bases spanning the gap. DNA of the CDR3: TGTGCCAGCAGTTTAGGGGGCGCACCCCTCCACTTT. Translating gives CASSLGGAPLHF.

The CDR3 region is CASSSGLGGVDTQYF. The CDR3 DNA reads as TGTGCCAGCAGCTCGGGACTAGGAGGAGTAGATACGCAGTATTTT. The chain couples TRBV6-2 or TRBV6-3 to TRBJ2-3; 8 bases agree with TRBD2. V shed 6 bases, J shed 5 bases, and the junction held 10 bases outside the gene matches. The CDR3 consists of 15 residues. Germline-derived CDR1 and CDR2 are MNHEY and SVGEGT.

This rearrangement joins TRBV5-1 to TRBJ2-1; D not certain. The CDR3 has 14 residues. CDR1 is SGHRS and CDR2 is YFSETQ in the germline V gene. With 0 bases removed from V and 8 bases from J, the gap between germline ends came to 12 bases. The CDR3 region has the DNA TGCGCCAGCAGCTTGGCACCGGGTTCGGATGAGCAGTTCTTC. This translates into CASSLAPGSDEQFF.

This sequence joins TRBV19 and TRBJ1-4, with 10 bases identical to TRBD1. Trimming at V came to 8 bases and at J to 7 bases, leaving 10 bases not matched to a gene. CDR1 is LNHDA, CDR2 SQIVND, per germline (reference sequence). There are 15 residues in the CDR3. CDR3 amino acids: CASRGRRDRGEKLFF. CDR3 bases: TGTGCCAGTCGCGGTCGCCGGGACAGGGGTGAAAAACTGTTTTTT.

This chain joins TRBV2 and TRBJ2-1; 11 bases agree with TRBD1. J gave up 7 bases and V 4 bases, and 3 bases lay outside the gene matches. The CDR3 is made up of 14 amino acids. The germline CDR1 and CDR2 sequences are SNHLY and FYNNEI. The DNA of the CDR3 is TGTGCCAGCAGTGGGGACAGGGGGGTTAATGAGCAGTTCTTC. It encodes CASSGDRGVNEQFF.

CDR3 amino acids: CASSDHEGAGEQPQHF. In DNA, the CDR3 is TGTGCCAGTAGTGACCACGAGGGAGCAGGGGAACAGCCCCAGCATTTT. The V and J genes are TRBV19 and TRBJ1-5; TRBD1 is a possible D gene (6 bases). V was pared by 5 bases and J by 7 bases, with 21 bases between. The germline V gene has CDR1 LNHDA and CDR2 SQIVND (reference sequence). CDR3 size: 16 residues.

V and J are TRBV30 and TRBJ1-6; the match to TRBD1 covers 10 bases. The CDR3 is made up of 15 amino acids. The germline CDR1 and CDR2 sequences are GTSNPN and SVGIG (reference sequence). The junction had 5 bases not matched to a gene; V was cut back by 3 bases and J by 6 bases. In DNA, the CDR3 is TGTGCCTGGAGACCGAGACAGGGGGCTAATTCACCCCTCCACTTT. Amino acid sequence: CAWRPRQGANSPLHF.

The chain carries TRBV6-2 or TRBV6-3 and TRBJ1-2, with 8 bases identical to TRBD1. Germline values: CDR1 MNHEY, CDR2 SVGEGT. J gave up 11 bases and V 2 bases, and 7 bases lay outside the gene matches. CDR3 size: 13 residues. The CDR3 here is CASSYGQGARYTF. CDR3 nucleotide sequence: TGTGCCAGCAGTTACGGGCAGGGGGCTAGGTACACCTTC.

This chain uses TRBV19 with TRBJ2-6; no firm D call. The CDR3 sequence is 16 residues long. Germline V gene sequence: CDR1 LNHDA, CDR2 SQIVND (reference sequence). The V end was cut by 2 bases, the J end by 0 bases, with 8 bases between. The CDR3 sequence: CASSIRVVSGANVLTF. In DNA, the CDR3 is TGTGCCAGTAGTATACGAGTCGTCTCTGGGGCCAACGTCCTGACTTTC.

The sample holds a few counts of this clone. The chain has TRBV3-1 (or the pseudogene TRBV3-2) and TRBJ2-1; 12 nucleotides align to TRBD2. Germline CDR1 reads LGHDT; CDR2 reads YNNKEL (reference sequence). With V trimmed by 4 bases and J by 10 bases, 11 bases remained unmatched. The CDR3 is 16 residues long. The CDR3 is CASSRTSGVSGQEQFF. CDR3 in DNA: TGTGCCAGCAGCCGGACTAGCGGGGTTTCAGGGCAGGAGCAGTTCTTC.

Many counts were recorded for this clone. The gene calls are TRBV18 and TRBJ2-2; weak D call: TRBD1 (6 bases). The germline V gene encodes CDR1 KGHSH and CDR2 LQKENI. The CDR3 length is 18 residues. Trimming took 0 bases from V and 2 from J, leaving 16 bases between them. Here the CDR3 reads CASSPPRGVGDNTGELFF. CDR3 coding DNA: TGTGCCAGCTCACCACCCAGGGGAGTAGGGGACAACACCGGGGAGCTGTTTTTT.